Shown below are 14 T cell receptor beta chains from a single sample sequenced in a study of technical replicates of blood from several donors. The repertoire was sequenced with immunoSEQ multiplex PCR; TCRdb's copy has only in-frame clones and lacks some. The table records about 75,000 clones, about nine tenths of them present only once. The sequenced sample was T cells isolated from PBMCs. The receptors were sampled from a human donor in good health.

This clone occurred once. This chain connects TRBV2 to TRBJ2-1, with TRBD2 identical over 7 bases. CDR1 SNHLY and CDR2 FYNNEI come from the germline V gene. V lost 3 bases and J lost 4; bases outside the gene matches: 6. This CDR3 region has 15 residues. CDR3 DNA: TGTGCCAGCAGTGAGGGTTTGGGACTATACAATGAGCAGTTCTTC. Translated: CASSEGLGLYNEQFF.

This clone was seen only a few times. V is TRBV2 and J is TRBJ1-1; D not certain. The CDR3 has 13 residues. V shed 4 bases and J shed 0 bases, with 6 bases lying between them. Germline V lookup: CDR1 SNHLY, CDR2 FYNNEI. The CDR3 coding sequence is TGTGCCAGCAGTGGGCAGATGAACACTGAAGCTTTCTTT. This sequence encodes CASSGQMNTEAFF.

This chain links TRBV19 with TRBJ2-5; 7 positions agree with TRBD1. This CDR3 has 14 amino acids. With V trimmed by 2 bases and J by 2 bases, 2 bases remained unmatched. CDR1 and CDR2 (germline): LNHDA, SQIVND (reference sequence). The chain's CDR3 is CASSINRGQETQYF. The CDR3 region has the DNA TGTGCCAGTAGTATAAACAGGGGACAAGAGACCCAGTACTTC.

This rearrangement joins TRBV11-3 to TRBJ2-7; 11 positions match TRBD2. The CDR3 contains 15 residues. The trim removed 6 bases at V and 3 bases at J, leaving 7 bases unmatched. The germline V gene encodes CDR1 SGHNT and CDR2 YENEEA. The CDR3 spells CASRPGLAGIYEQYF. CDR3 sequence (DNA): TGTGCCAGCAGACCTGGACTAGCGGGCATCTACGAGCAGTACTTC.

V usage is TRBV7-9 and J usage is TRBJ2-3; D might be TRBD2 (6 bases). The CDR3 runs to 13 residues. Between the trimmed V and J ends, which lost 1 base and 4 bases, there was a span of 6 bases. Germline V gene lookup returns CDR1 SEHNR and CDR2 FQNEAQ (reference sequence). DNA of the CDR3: TGTGCCAGCAGCTTAGGGGGGGCAGATACGCAGTATTTT. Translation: CASSLGGADTQYF.

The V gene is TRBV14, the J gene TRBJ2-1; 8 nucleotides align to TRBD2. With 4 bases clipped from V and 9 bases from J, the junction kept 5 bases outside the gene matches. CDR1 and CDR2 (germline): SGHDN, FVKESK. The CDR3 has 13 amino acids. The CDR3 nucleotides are TGTGCCAGCAGCCGGGGACTAGGAATTGAGCAGTTCTTC. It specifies CASSRGLGIEQFF.

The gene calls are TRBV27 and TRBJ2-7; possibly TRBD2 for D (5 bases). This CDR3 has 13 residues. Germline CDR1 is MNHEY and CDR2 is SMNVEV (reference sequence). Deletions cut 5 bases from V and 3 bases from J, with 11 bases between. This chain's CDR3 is CASSAGDRYEQYF. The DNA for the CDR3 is TGTGCCAGCAGTGCGGGTGATCGCTACGAGCAGTACTTC.

Here the CDR3 reads CASSTQGREYEQYF. CDR3 DNA sequence: TGTGCCAGTAGTACACAGGGAAGGGAATACGAGCAGTACTTC. The rearrangement uses TRBV19 and TRBJ2-7, with D tentatively TRBD1 (6 bases). The CDR3 covers 14 residues. Trimming pared 4 bases from V and 4 bases from J, leaving 14 bases between. The V gene's germline CDR1 is LNHDA and CDR2 SQIVND (reference sequence).

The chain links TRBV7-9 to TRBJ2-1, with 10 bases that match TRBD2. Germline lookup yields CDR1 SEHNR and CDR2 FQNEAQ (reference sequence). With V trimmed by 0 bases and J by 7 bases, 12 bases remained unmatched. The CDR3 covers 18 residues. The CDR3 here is CASSLAQGLADFQNEQFF. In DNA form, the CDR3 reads TGTGCCAGCAGCTTAGCCCAAGGACTAGCGGATTTCCAAAATGAGCAGTTCTTC.

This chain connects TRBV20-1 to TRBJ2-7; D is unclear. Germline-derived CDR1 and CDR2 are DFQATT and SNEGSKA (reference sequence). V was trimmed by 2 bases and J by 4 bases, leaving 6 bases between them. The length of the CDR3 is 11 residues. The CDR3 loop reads CSARSLYEQYF. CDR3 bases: TGCAGTGCTAGATCCCTGTACGAGCAGTACTTC.

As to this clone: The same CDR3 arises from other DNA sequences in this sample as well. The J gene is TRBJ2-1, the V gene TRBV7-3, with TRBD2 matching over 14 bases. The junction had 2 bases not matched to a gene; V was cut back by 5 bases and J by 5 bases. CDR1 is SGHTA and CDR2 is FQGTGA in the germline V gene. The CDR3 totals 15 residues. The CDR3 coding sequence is TGTGCCAGCAGCCGGGGACTAGCGGGAGACAATGAGCAGTTCTTC. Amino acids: CASSRGLAGDNEQFF.

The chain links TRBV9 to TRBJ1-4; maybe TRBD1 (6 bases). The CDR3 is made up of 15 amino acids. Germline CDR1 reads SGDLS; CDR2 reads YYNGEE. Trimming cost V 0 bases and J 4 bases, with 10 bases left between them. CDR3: CASSVAGGHNEKLFF. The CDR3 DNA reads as TGTGCCAGCAGCGTAGCCGGGGGGCATAATGAAAAACTGTTTTTT.

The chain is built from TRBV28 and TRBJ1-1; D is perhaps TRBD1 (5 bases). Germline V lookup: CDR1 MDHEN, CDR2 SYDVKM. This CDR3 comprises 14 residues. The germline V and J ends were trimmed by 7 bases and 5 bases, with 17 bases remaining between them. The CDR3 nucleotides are TGTGCCAGCACCCCACCCCGCAGGGATACTGAAGCTTTCTTT. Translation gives CASTPPRRDTEAFF.

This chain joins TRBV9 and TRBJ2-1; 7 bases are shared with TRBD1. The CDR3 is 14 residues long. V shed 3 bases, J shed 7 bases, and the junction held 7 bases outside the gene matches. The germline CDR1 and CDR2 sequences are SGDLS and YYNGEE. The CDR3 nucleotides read TGTGCCAGCAGCGCCGGATTACAGGGGAATGAGCAGTTCTTC. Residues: CASSAGLQGNEQFF.